Included here is one T cell receptor (beta chain) sequence, with context. What it binds is not known. The table came from immunoSEQ multiplex PCR; TCRdb's copy has only in-frame clones and leaves some out. The data hold some 56,000 clones, with 93% observed a single time. Germline-derived CDR1 and CDR2 are MDHEN and SYDVKM. Germline trimming cut 8 bases from V and 7 bases from J; bases unmatched to any gene: 5. The CDR3 totals 12 residues. The data stem from a study of cytomegalovirus exposure and HLA in healthy donors. Whole-study findings and limits: Many donors shared some public TCRs, even though most TCR sequences were rare.

This TCR was sampled from a woman aged 18-35 years in good health and CMV-seropositive. The sequenced sample consisted of PBMCs. The chain combines TRBV28 with TRBJ2-7; TRBD1 aligns across 10 bases. CDR3 sequence reads: CASWGQGWEQYF. The DNA for the CDR3 is TGTGCCAGCTGGGGACAGGGGTGGGAGCAGTACTTC. The full variable domain, rest sourced from reference TRBV28 and TRBJ2-7, is DVKVTQSSRYLVKRTGEKVFLECVQDMDHENMFWYRQDPGLGLRLIYFSYDVKMKEKGDIPEGYSVSREKKERFSLILESASTNQTSMYLCASWGQGWEQYFGPGTRLTVT.